Here is one T cell receptor beta chain with its context. A library of TCRbeta sequences, prepared with unique molecular identifiers, was generated. TCRdb fed the PCR reads into MiXCR, producing one record per CDR3 protein. The sample includes about 400,000 distinct CDR3 sequences, approximately 20% seen only once; the top ten take less than 4.5%. These data are taken from a study of T-cell reconstitution after alpha-beta-depleted transplantation in children. The CDR3 contains 17 residues. Trimming cost V 4 bases and J 5 bases, with 24 bases left between them. Germline CDR1 and CDR2: SGHRS and YFSETQ. Specimen: PBMCs from the stem cell graft donor, collected from the stem cell graft. The source of this sequence is a human donor who donated a stem cell graft to a child with acute myeloid leukemia. The chain combines TRBV5-1 with TRBJ2-5, with TRBD1 as a possible D gene (7 bases). The CDR3 spells CASSPPTSGGSSETQYF. The CDR3 DNA is TGCGCCAGCAGCCCACCCACCTCAGGGGGGAGTTCGGAGACCCAGTACTTC. The full variable domain, rest sourced from reference TRBV5-1 and TRBJ2-5, is KAGVTQTPRYLIKTRGQQVTLSCSPISGHRSVSWYQQTPGQGLQFLFEYFSETQRNKGNFPGRFSGRQFSNSRSEMNVSTLELGDSALYLCASSPPTSGGSSETQYFGPGTRLLVL.